Below, 10 T cell receptor beta chains from the same sample are listed, as sequenced in a study of T cell responses to AZD1222 COVID-19 vaccine. Sequencing was performed with immunoSEQ multiplex PCR; in TCRdb, only in-frame clones are kept and a portion is missing. The sample has some 150,000 clones, about nine tenths seen once. The sequencing used peripheral blood, collected 28 days after the second AZD1222 dose. The source is an adult who received the AZD1222 COVID-19 vaccine.

The rearrangement joins TRBV28 to TRBJ2-1; 14 bases are shared with TRBD2. The CDR3 contains 16 residues. The germline gives CDR1 MDHEN, CDR2 SYDVKM. With 3 bases clipped from V and 7 bases from J, the junction kept 5 bases outside the gene matches. In DNA, the CDR3 is TGTGCCAGCAGTTTTCGGGGACTAGCGGGAGTTAATGAGCAGTTCTTC. It yields the protein CASSFRGLAGVNEQFF.

In its sample, this clone was seen once. This chain connects TRBV5-1 to TRBJ2-3; 8 bases are shared with TRBD2. Germline CDR1 is SGHRS and CDR2 is YFSETQ. The J segment lost 3 bases and the V segment lost 7 bases, leaving 4 bases of the junction unmatched. There are 13 residues in the CDR3. CDR3 DNA: TGCGCCAGCTCCGGGAGGGAGACAGATACGCAGTATTTT. Translation gives CASSGRETDTQYF.

J is TRBJ2-5 and V is TRBV27; weak D call: TRBD2 (5 bases). Trimming took off 3 bases at V and 5 bases at J, with 16 bases between the two ends. The CDR3 is made up of 15 amino acids. Germline loops: CDR1 MNHEY, CDR2 SMNVEV (reference sequence). CDR3 coding DNA: TGTGCCAGCAGTTTTCACCCCGACTACCCGGAGACCCAGTACTTC. Protein: CASSFHPDYPETQYF.

This chain links TRBV5-4 with TRBJ2-2, with D possibly matching TRBD2 (5 bases). Trimming stripped 5 bases from V and 6 bases from J, with 14 bases between. The CDR3 runs to 14 residues. The germline V gene encodes CDR1 SGHNT and CDR2 YYREEE (reference sequence). CDR3 nucleotide sequence: TGTGCCAGCAGTCCGGACCCGGAGGCCGGGGAGCTGTTTTTT. It encodes CASSPDPEAGELFF.

The V call is TRBV4-1, the J call TRBJ2-3, with 10 bases fitting TRBD1. Germline V gives CDR1 MGHRA, CDR2 YSYEKL. Trimming took 0 bases from V and 3 from J; bases not matched to a gene: 12. CDR3 length: 19 residues. CDR3 sequence reads: CASSQDPPGQGIGTDTQYF. CDR3 DNA sequence: TGCGCCAGCAGCCAAGACCCCCCGGGACAGGGGATTGGAACAGATACGCAGTATTTT.

The V call is TRBV30, the J call TRBJ1-3, with D uncertain. The V and J ends lost 0 bases and 1 base respectively, with 7 bases between them. CDR3 length equals 14 residues. In germline, CDR1 is GTSNPN, CDR2 SVGIG (reference sequence). This CDR3 reads CAWSVGGSGNTIYF. DNA for the CDR3: TGTGCCTGGAGTGTGGGAGGGTCTGGAAACACCATATATTTT.

This clone was detected only once. The chain employs TRBV4-2 and TRBJ1-6; tentatively, D is TRBD1 (5 bases). V lost 3 bases and J lost 5, with 17 bases in between. This CDR3 spans 17 amino acids. Per germline, CDR1 LGHNA and CDR2 YNFKEQ. The CDR3 DNA follows: TGTGCCAGCAGCCAGGGGCGGACGGGCGCTAATAATTCACCCCTCCACTTT. Amino acids: CASSQGRTGANNSPLHF.

This chain uses TRBV30 with TRBJ1-1; D not certain. In germline, CDR1 is GTSNPN, CDR2 SVGIG (reference sequence). The V end lost 3 bases, the J end lost 1 base, and 9 bases lay between the germline ends. This CDR3 comprises 13 residues. The CDR3 loop is CAWRLGWNTEAFF. The CDR3, as DNA: TGTGCCTGGAGGTTAGGTTGGAACACTGAAGCTTTCTTT.

V and J are TRBV12-5 and TRBJ2-4, with 9 positions matching TRBD1. Germline values: CDR1 LGHNT, CDR2 FRNRAP. Trimming at V came to 5 bases and at J to 8 bases, leaving 7 bases not matched to a gene. The CDR3 totals 14 residues. The DNA for the CDR3 is TGTGCTAGTGGTCCCGGGACAGGGTTCGACATTCAGTACTTC. Encoded protein: CASGPGTGFDIQYF.

The CDR3 DNA sequence: TGTGCCAGCAGCTCGGGACAGGGTGATGAGCAGTTCTTC. Translated: CASSSGQGDEQFF. The chain is built from TRBV5-4 and TRBJ2-1; the match to TRBD1 covers 9 bases. Germline V gene data show CDR1 as SGHNT and CDR2 as YYREEE (reference sequence). The CDR3 sequence is 13 residues long. With V trimmed by 3 bases and J by 8 bases, 3 bases remained unmatched.